This is a list of T cell receptor beta chains from one sample in a study of vaccination and CD4 T cells after COVID-19. TCRdb reprocessed the PCR reads via MiXCR and lists one record per CDR3 protein. This repertoire shows about 3,300 distinct CDR3 sequences, 76% found once; its top ten account for approximately 24%. No antigen has been assigned to these receptors. The specimen was CD4+ T cells from blood, cultured in vitro. All receptors derive from a human donor who had recovered from COVID-19. CDR3s include the opening cysteine and the closing phenylalanine or tryptophan. A D gene is named only where the DNA matches it firmly. The size field is filled for only some rows; it gives once, few, many or a size class.

abundance: NA; j_gene: TRBJ2-1; d_gene: TRBD1; v_gene: TRBV7-9; CDR3aa: CASSSKGQGYNEQFF; CDR3nt: TGTGCCAGCAGCTCTAAGGGACAGGGATACAATGAGCAGTTCTTC
abundance: NA; j_gene: TRBJ1-6; d_gene: NA; v_gene: TRBV27; CDR3aa: CASRKRETTNSPLHF; CDR3nt: TGTGCCAGCAGAAAAAGGGAGACAACTAATTCACCCCTCCACTTT
abundance: NA; j_gene: TRBJ1-5; d_gene: NA; v_gene: TRBV6-1; CDR3aa: CASSFRGESNQPQHF; CDR3nt: TGTGCCAGCAGCTTTCGGGGGGAGAGCAATCAGCCCCAGCATTTT
abundance: NA; j_gene: TRBJ1-2; d_gene: TRBD1; v_gene: TRBV27; CDR3aa: CASSSGRGRGLYGYTF; CDR3nt: TGTGCCAGCAGTTCGGGTAGAGGCAGGGGGCTTTATGGCTACACCTTC
abundance: NA; j_gene: TRBJ1-2; d_gene: TRBD1; v_gene: TRBV19; CDR3aa: CASSKGGQAYGYTF; CDR3nt: TGTGCCAGTAGTAAGGGGGGACAGGCCTATGGCTACACCTTC
abundance: NA; j_gene: TRBJ2-1; d_gene: NA; v_gene: TRBV7-2; CDR3aa: CASSLVGGAVYNEQFF; CDR3nt: TGTGCCAGCAGCTTAGTGGGGGGGGCGGTGTACAATGAGCAGTTCTTC
abundance: NA; j_gene: TRBJ2-3; d_gene: NA; v_gene: TRBV27; CDR3aa: CASSSRGGRGPDTQYF; CDR3nt: TGTGCCAGCAGCTCCCGTGGCGGGCGGGGCCCAGATACGCAGTATTTT
abundance: NA; j_gene: TRBJ2-2; d_gene: NA; v_gene: TRBV10-3; CDR3aa: CAISANTGTGELFF; CDR3nt: TGTGCCATCAGCGCTAATACAGGGACCGGGGAGCTGTTTTTT
abundance: NA; j_gene: TRBJ1-1; d_gene: TRBD1; v_gene: TRBV15; CDR3aa: CATSSRGQPTVAFF; CDR3nt: TGTGCCACCAGCAGTAGGGGGCAGCCAACGGTAGCTTTCTTT
abundance: NA; j_gene: TRBJ1-2; d_gene: TRBD1; v_gene: TRBV18; CDR3aa: CASSPAGGGYYGYTF; CDR3nt: TGTGCCAGCTCACCTGCAGGGGGCGGTTACTATGGCTACACCTTC
abundance: NA; j_gene: TRBJ2-5; d_gene: TRBD2; v_gene: TRBV20-1; CDR3aa: CSARWGGSGGLQETQYF; CDR3nt: TGCAGTGCTAGGTGGGGGGGCAGCGGGGGCCTCCAAGAGACCCAGTACTTC
abundance: once; j_gene: TRBJ1-1; d_gene: NA; v_gene: TRBV20-1; CDR3aa: CSARPTGKFTEAFF; CDR3nt: TGCAGTGCTAGACCCACTGGAAAGTTCACTGAAGCTTTCTTT